These T cell receptor beta chains were read from a single sample in a study of T cells after yellow fever vaccination. TCRdb reprocessed the 5' RACE reads with MiXCR, giving one entry per CDR3 protein. Found here are around 310,000 distinct CDR3 sequences, 3.5% to 4.5% of them singletons; the top ten hold 24%. The sequencing used PBMCs, collected 5 days after the yellow fever booster vaccination. Receptors were obtained from a man younger than 35 who received the YFV17D yellow fever vaccine. Both conserved end residues are part of each CDR3. The D gene is left open where the match is weak. Not all rows give a size; the values are once, few, many and, for expanded clones, a class.

abundance	v_gene	j_gene	d_gene	CDR3aa	CDR3nt
few	TRBV18	TRBJ2-1	.	CASSPLTGTRTGEQFF	TGTGCCAGCTCACCACTAACAGGGACCCGTACGGGTGAGCAGTTCTTC
few	TRBV6-2/TRBV6-3	TRBJ2-4	TRBD2	CASSWPTSGGARTEAKNIQYF	TGTGCCAGCAGTTGGCCGACTAGCGGGGGGGCTCGAACGGAGGCCAAAAACATTCAGTACTTC
few	TRBV12-3/TRBV12-4	TRBJ2-1	.	CASSVGGGQFF	TGTGCCAGCAGTGTCGGAGGCGGGCAGTTCTTC
many	TRBV11-2	TRBJ2-7	.	CASSLVPGQEQYF	TGTGCCAGCAGCTTAGTACCGGGACAAGAGCAGTACTTC
.	TRBV28	TRBJ1-6	TRBD1	CASRGQYNSPLHF	TGTGCCAGCCGGGGACAGTATAATTCACCCCTCCACTTT
few	TRBV12-3/TRBV12-4	TRBJ1-1	.	CASTPGWGLATEAFF	TGTGCCAGCACTCCCGGTTGGGGGCTGGCCACTGAAGCTTTCTTT
.	TRBV29-1	TRBJ1-1	.	CSVEAGGSFGGAFF	TGCAGCGTTGAAGCGGGGGGCAGCTTCGGGGGAGCTTTCTTT
few	TRBV7-9	TRBJ2-1	.	CASSLVPLWDNEQFF	TGTGCCAGCAGCTTAGTTCCGTTATGGGATAATGAGCAGTTCTTC
many	TRBV20-1	TRBJ2-3	TRBD2	CSARDGLAGGRPTDTQYF	TGCAGTGCTAGAGATGGGCTAGCGGGAGGGCGTCCCACAGATACGCAGTATTTT
many	TRBV20-1	TRBJ1-2	TRBD1	CSAHRGPDYGYTF	TGCAGTGCCCACAGGGGGCCGGACTATGGCTACACCTTC
few	TRBV7-2	TRBJ2-7	TRBD2	CASSSTLLAGDDEQYF	TGTGCCAGCAGCTCCACCCTACTAGCGGGGGACGACGAGCAGTACTTC
few	TRBV7-9	TRBJ1-4	.	CASSFSFETPNEKLFF	TGTGCCAGCAGCTTTTCCTTCGAGACTCCCAATGAAAAACTGTTTTTT
many	TRBV5-1	TRBJ2-5	TRBD2	CASSLGGAWETQYF	TGCGCCAGCAGCCTCGGGGGGGCCTGGGAGACCCAGTACTTC
few	TRBV11-2	TRBJ1-1	TRBD1	CASSLRTGQGITEAFF	TGTGCCAGCAGCTTAAGAACGGGACAGGGGATTACTGAGGCTTTCTTT
few	TRBV20-1	TRBJ1-3	TRBD1	CSATQGAGNTIYF	TGCAGTGCTACACAGGGGGCAGGAAACACCATATATTTT
.	TRBV6-2/TRBV6-3	TRBJ2-7	TRBD2	CASSFSPRSGGEEQYF	TGTGCCAGCAGTTTTTCTCCCAGAAGCGGGGGGGAAGAGCAGTACTTC
.	TRBV6-1	TRBJ1-6	.	CASSDLDLSPLHF	TGTGCCAGCAGTGATCTAGACCTATCACCCCTCCACTTT
many	TRBV4-1	TRBJ2-3	.	CASSQELGLTDTQYF	TGCGCCAGCAGCCAAGAGCTGGGGTTGACAGATACGCAGTATTTT
few	TRBV9	TRBJ1-6	.	CASSVGERYNSPLHF	TGTGCCAGCAGCGTAGGTGAGAGGTATAATTCACCCCTCCACTTT
many	TRBV20-1	TRBJ2-2	.	CSARQGATGELFF	TGCAGTGCAAGGCAGGGAGCCACCGGGGAGCTGTTTTTT
few	TRBV5-1	TRBJ1-1	TRBD1	CASSLPNYRTGGPSGTEAFF	TGCGCCAGCAGCTTGCCCAACTACCGGACAGGGGGGCCCTCGGGCACTGAAGCTTTCTTT
.	TRBV7-2	TRBJ2-7	.	CASSDQGWGEQYF	TGTGCCAGCAGCGACCAGGGATGGGGCGAGCAGTACTTC
many	TRBV5-1	TRBJ2-7	.	CASSLGTESYEQYF	TGCGCCAGCAGCTTGGGGACGGAATCCTACGAGCAGTACTTC
few	TRBV20-1	TRBJ1-2	TRBD1	CSARLGTGNGYTF	TGCAGTGCTAGACTTGGGACAGGCAACGGCTACACCTTC
.	TRBV10-3	TRBJ1-1	.	CAISGTTATEAFF	TGTGCCATCAGTGGTACGACGGCCACTGAAGCTTTCTTT
.	TRBV21-1	TRBJ2-1	.	CASSAGDEQFF	TGTGCCAGCAGCGCCGGGGATGAGCAGTTCTTC
.	TRBV4-1	TRBJ1-4	TRBD1	CASSQERQGELFF	TGCGCCAGCAGCCAAGAACGACAGGGGGAGTTGTTTTTT
many	TRBV5-1	TRBJ2-5	.	CASSLGYNQETQYF	TGCGCCAGCAGCTTGGGTTACAACCAAGAGACCCAGTACTTC
.	TRBV27	TRBJ2-7	.	CASSQRVGEQYF	TGTGCCAGCAGCCAAAGGGTTGGCGAGCAGTACTTC
.	TRBV11-2	TRBJ2-7	.	CASSPRQSFSYEQYF	TGTGCCAGCAGCCCCAGACAGAGTTTCTCCTACGAGCAGTACTTC
few	TRBV12-3/TRBV12-4	TRBJ1-2	.	CASSRGAYGYTF	TGTGCCAGCAGCCGGGGAGCGTATGGCTACACCTTC
many	TRBV27	TRBJ2-1	TRBD2	CASTSGVSYNEQFF	TGTGCCAGCACGAGCGGGGTCTCCTACAATGAGCAGTTCTTC
few	TRBV25-1	TRBJ2-2	.	CASSEWLGRGELFF	TGTGCCAGCAGTGAATGGCTGGGGAGGGGGGAGCTGTTTTTT
few	TRBV5-5	TRBJ1-2	.	CASSLSPGRNIYGYTF	TGTGCCAGCAGCTTGTCGCCCGGGCGGAATATCTATGGCTACACCTTC
.	TRBV6-6	TRBJ2-2	.	CASSSLGRGYTGELFF	TGTGCCAGCAGTTCATTGGGACGAGGTTACACCGGGGAGCTGTTTTTT
few	TRBV7-7	TRBJ2-2	TRBD2	CASSPMGLVAGELFF	TGTGCCAGCAGCCCAATGGGACTAGTGGCCGGGGAGCTGTTTTTT
many	TRBV29-1	TRBJ1-2	.	CSAPLNYGYTF	TGCAGCGCACCACTTAACTATGGCTACACCTTC
.	TRBV28	TRBJ1-1	.	CASSRWWGGTEAFF	TGTGCCAGCAGCCGTTGGTGGGGGGGGACTGAAGCTTTCTTT
.	TRBV6-6	TRBJ1-5	.	CASTRHADGYSNQPQHF	TGTGCCAGCACCCGACACGCTGACGGATATAGCAATCAGCCCCAGCATTTT
.	TRBV6-5	TRBJ2-3	TRBD2	CASSYRRGSTDTQYF	TGTGCCAGCAGTTACAGGCGGGGGAGCACAGATACGCAGTATTTT
.	TRBV5-1	TRBJ2-3	TRBD1	CASSRDRVTDPQYF	TGCGCCAGCAGCCGGGACAGGGTAACAGATCCGCAGTATTTT
few	TRBV6-5	TRBJ1-6	.	CASSYSVPQGYYNSPLHF	TGTGCCAGCAGTTACTCGGTCCCCCAGGGGTACTATAATTCACCCCTCCACTTT
few	TRBV18	TRBJ1-3	.	CASSPGESGNTIYF	TGTGCCAGCTCACCGGGGGAATCTGGAAACACCATATATTTT
few	TRBV6-5	TRBJ1-2	.	CASSADRSYGYTF	TGTGCCAGCAGTGCCGACAGGAGCTATGGCTACACCTTC
.	TRBV29-1	TRBJ1-2	.	CSVTRGYGYTF	TGCAGCGTCACTCGCGGATATGGCTACACCTTC
.	TRBV19	TRBJ1-1	.	CASSIGVASPDTEAFF	TGTGCCAGTAGTATCGGTGTGGCGTCCCCGGACACTGAAGCTTTCTTT
few	TRBV6-6	TRBJ2-3	TRBD2	CASSFVRTRPDSTDTQYF	TGTGCCAGCAGTTTCGTTCGGACTAGACCCGATAGCACAGATACGCAGTATTTT
.	TRBV9	TRBJ2-5	.	CASAGNEETQYF	TGTGCCAGCGCAGGGAACGAGGAGACCCAGTACTTC
.	TRBV7-2	TRBJ1-4	.	CASSLDGRTNEKLFF	TGTGCCAGCAGCTTAGATGGACGGACTAATGAAAAACTGTTTTTT
few	TRBV4-2	TRBJ1-2	TRBD1	CASSQGSTGSAYGYTF	TGTGCCAGCAGCCAAGGGTCGACAGGGTCGGCCTATGGCTACACCTTC
few	TRBV9	TRBJ2-5	TRBD2	CASSVGTSGDIRETQYF	TGTGCCAGCAGCGTAGGGACTAGCGGGGACATCCGGGAGACCCAGTACTTC